This T cell receptor (beta chain) was documented in a study of T cell repertoires in ileal Crohn's disease. The CDR3 loop spans 14 amino acids. Trimming cost V 2 bases and J 6 bases; bases outside gene matches: 6. Per germline, CDR1 MNHEY and CDR2 SMNVEV (reference sequence). Notes on the study in general: All patients with clonality above 26.8% had endoscopic recurrence.

Repertoires were generated with immunoSEQ multiplex PCR, while TCRdb's copy carries only in-frame clones and drops some. The table records about 3,500 clones, 82% of them present only once. A remark on this clone: Its matching antigen is unknown.

This receptor was obtained from an adult with Crohn's disease. The genes are TRBV27 and TRBJ2-7; the match to TRBD1 covers 8 bases. The sequencing input was ileal tissue. The CDR3 nucleotides read TGTGCCAGCAGTTTACAGCTGACAGGGGTCGAGCAGTACTTC. This translates into CASSLQLTGVEQYF.